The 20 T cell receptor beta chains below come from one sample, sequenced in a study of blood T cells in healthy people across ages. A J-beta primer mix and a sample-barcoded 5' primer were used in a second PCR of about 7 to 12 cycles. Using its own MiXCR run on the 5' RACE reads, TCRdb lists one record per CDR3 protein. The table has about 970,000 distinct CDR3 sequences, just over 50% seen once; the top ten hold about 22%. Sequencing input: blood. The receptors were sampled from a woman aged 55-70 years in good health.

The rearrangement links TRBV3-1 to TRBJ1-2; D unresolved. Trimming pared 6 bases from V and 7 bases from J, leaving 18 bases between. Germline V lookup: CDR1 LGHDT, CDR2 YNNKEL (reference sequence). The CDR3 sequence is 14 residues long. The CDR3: CASSPAYIRLGYTF. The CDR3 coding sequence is TGTGCCAGCAGTCCCGCATATATCAGGCTTGGCTACACCTTC. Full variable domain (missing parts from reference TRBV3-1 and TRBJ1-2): DTAVSQTPKYLVTQMGNDKSIKCEQNLGHDTMYWYKQDSKKFLKIMFSYNNKELIINETVPNRFSPKSPDKAHLNLHINSLELGDSAVYFCASSPAYIRLGYTFGSGTRLTVV.

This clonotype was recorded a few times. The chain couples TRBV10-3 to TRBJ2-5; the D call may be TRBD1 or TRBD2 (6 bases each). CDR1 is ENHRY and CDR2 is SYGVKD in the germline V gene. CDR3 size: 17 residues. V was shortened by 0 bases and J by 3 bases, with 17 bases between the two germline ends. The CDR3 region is CAISESVVLGGKETQYF. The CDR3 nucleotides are TGTGCCATCAGTGAGTCGGTGGTTTTAGGGGGGAAAGAGACCCAGTACTTC.

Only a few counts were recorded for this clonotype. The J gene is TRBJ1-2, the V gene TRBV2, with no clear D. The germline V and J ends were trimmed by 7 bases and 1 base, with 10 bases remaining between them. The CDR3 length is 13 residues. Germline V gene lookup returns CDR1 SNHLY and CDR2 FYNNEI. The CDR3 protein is CASMDGFNYGYTF. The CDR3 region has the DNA TGTGCCAGCATGGACGGATTTAACTATGGCTACACCTTC.

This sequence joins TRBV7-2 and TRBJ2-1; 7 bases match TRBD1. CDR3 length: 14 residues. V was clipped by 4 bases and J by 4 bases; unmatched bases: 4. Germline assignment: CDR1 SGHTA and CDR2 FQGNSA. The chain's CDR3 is CASSYRDSYNEQFF. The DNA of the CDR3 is TGTGCCAGCAGCTACCGGGACAGTTACAATGAGCAGTTCTTC.

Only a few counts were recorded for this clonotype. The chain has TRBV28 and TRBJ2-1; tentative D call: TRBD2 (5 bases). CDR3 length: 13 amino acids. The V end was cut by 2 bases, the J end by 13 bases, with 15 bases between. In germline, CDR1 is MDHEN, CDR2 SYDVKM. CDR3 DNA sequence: TGTGCCAGCAGTTTAAGGGAGACCTATAGTCAGTTCTTC. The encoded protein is CASSLRETYSQFF.

The CDR3 loop reads CASSYLGSGTDTQYF. The CDR3 DNA follows: TGTGCCAGCAGTTATTTGGGGTCAGGCACAGATACGCAGTATTTT. The rearrangement links TRBV6-6 to TRBJ2-3; D is unclear. Deletions cut 3 bases from V and 1 base from J, with 11 bases between. Germline values: CDR1 MNHNY, CDR2 SVGAGI (reference sequence). CDR3 length: 15 residues.

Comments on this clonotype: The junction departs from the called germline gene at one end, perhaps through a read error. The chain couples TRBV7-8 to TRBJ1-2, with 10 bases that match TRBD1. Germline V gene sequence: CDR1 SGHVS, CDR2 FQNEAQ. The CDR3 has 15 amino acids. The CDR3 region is CASTLGQTGGEINTF. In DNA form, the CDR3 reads TGTGCCAGCACCTTAGGCCAGACAGGGGGCGAAATCAACACCTTC.

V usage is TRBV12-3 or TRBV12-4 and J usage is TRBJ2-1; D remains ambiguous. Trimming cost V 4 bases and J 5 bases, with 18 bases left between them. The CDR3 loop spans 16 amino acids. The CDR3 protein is CASSSRPSLGHNEQFF. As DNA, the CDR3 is TGTGCCAGCAGTTCCCGGCCCTCCCTAGGGCACAATGAGCAGTTCTTC.

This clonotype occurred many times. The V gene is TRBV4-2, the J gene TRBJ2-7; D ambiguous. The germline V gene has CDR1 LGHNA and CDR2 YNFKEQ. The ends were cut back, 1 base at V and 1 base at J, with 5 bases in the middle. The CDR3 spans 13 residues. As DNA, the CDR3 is TGTGCCAGCAGCCAAGGAATGTCCTACGAGCAGTACTTC. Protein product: CASSQGMSYEQYF.

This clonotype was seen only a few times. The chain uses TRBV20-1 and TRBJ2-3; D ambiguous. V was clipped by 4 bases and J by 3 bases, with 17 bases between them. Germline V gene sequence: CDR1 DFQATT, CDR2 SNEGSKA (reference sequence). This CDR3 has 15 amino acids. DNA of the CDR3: TGCAGTGCTAAACTCGCTTCTATCGGGACAGATACGCAGTATTTT. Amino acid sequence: CSAKLASIGTDTQYF.

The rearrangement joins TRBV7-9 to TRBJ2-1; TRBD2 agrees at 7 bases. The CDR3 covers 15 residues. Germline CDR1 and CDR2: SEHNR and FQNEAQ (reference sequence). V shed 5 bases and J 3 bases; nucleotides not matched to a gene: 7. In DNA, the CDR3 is TGTGCCAGCAGCCCTCTAGCGGAGCTCTACAATGAGCAGTTCTTC. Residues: CASSPLAELYNEQFF.

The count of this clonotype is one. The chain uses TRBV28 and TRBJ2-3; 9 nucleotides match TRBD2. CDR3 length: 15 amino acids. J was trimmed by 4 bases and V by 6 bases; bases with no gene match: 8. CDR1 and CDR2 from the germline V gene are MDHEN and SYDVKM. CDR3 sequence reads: CASSLGLAQADTQYF. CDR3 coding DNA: TGTGCCAGCAGCCTAGGACTAGCGCAGGCAGATACGCAGTATTTT.

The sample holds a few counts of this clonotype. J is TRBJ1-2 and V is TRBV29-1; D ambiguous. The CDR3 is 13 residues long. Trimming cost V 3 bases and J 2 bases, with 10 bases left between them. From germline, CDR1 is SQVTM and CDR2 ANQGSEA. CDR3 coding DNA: TGCAGCGTTGAGCCTTCGACAAACTATGGCTACACCTTC. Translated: CSVEPSTNYGYTF.

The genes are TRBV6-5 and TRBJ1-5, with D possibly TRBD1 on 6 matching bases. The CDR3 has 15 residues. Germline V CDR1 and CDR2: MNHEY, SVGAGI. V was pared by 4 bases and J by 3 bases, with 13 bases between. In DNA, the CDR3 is TGTGCCAGCAGTTCAAGGGGGGCTCCCAATCAGCCCCAGCATTTT. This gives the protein CASSSRGAPNQPQHF.

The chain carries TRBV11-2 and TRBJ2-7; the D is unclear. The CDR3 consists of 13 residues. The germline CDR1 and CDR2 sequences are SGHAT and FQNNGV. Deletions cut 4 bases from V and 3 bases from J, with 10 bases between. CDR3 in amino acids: CASSSPHNYEQYF. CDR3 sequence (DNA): TGTGCCAGCAGCTCGCCCCACAACTACGAGCAGTACTTC.

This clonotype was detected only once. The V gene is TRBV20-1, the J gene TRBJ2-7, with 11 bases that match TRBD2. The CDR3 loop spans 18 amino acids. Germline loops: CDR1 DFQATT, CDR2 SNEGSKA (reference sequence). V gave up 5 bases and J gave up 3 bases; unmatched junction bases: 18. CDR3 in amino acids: CSAPHQLSGRARIYEQYF. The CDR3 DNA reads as TGCAGTGCTCCACACCAACTTAGCGGGAGGGCCAGGATCTACGAGCAGTACTTC.

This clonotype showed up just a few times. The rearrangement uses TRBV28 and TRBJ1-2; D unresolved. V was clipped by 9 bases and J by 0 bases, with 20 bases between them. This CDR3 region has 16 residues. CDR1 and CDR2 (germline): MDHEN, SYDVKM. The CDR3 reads CASRTPSILPNYGYTF. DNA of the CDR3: TGTGCCAGTAGAACGCCTTCCATACTTCCTAACTATGGCTACACCTTC.

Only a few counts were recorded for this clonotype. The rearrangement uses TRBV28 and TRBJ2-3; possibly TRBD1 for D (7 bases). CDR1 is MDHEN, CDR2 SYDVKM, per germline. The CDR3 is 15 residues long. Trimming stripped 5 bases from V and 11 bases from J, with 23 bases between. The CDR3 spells CASSNGGTDLDVQYF. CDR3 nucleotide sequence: TGTGCCAGCAGTAACGGCGGGACAGATCTAGACGTGCAGTATTTT.

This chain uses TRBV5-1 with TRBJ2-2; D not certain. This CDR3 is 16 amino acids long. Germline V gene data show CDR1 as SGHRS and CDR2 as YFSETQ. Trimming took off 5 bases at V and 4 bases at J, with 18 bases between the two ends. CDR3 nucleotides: TGCGCCAGCAGAGACCGATTGGGGTCGGGCACCGGGGAGCTGTTTTTT. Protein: CASRDRLGSGTGELFF.

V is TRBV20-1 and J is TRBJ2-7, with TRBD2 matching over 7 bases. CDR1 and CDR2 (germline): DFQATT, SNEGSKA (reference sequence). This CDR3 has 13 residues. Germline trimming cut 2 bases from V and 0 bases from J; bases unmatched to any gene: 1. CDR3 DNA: TGCAGTGCTAGACTAGCGGTCTCCTACGAGCAGTACTTC. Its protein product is CSARLAVSYEQYF.